Listed below are T cell receptor beta chains from one sample, sequenced in a study of OX40 agonist ivuxolimab in advanced cancers. The assay was immunoSEQ multiplex PCR, and TCRdb's table has in-frame clones only and misses some. The sample includes about 98,000 clones, approximately 86% of them seen just once. This material consisted of CD4+ or CD8+ T cells sorted from blood, taken in a trial of the OX40 agonist ivuxolimab. Source of these receptors: an adult with an advanced solid tumor such as melanoma, head and neck, liver or kidney cancer. CDR3s include the opening cysteine and the closing phenylalanine or tryptophan. The order of the fields is V gene, J gene, CDR3 protein.

TRBV6-6	TRBJ2-1	CASRKTDFSYNEQFF
TRBV5-4	TRBJ1-4	CASSEGQSNEKLFF
TRBV19	TRBJ1-5	CASSRSEGFDQPQHF
TRBV19	TRBJ1-5	CASQRYDRSNQPQHF
TRBV28	TRBJ1-2	CASSRAGTHGYTF
TRBV20-1	TRBJ2-5	CSATPPETQYF
TRBV6-6	TRBJ1-2	CASRGHTDYGYTF
TRBV7-7	TRBJ2-2	CASSSDREGTGELFF
TRBV7-9	TRBJ2-2	CASRSGTLNTGELFF
TRBV18	TRBJ2-1	CASSHGTDNQFF
TRBV29-1	TRBJ2-1	CSSFGQGSNEQFF
TRBV28	TRBJ1-1	CASSLAGFEAFF
TRBV11-2	TRBJ2-5	CASSLALAGGPGETQYF
TRBV5-6	TRBJ2-5	CASSGGREETQYF
TRBV28	TRBJ1-4	CASSPIMQGATNEKLFF
TRBV11-2	TRBJ1-1	CASSFTGRIEAFF
TRBV2	TRBJ1-1	CASSEYMRPGQGSNTEAFF
TRBV19	TRBJ1-5	CASSQRLGQPQHF
TRBV19	TRBJ1-1	CASSIGVNTEAFF
TRBV27	TRBJ1-1	CASSPGDHNTEAFF
TRBV11-2	TRBJ2-1	CASSLSVNEQFF
TRBV30	TRBJ2-4	CASGTDLAKNIQYF
TRBV7-3	TRBJ2-2	CASSAHTGELFF
TRBV7-2	TRBJ2-1	CASSSLQVNEQFF
TRBV2	TRBJ2-1	CASTLPGQGRNEQFF
TRBV6-5	TRBJ1-3	CASSYSTASGNTIYF
TRBV5-1	TRBJ1-2	CASSLGDRPNYGYTF
TRBV10-2	TRBJ2-1	CASSHLAGGYNEQFF
TRBV6-6	TRBJ1-2	CASRVLTGNYGYTF
TRBV2	TRBJ1-1	CASRTGAGDTEAFF
TRBV30	TRBJ1-3	CAWSVYRADGNTIYF
TRBV18	TRBJ1-3	CASSPPSRVGGNTIYF
TRBV25-1	TRBJ2-3	CASSGYRGGDTQYF
TRBV7-2	TRBJ1-5	CASSFSRDQPQHF
TRBV7-2	TRBJ2-1	CASSPILAGGEQFF
TRBV28	TRBJ1-6	CASSSGQGHSPLHF
TRBV7-3	TRBJ2-1	CASSLGTQSNEQFF
TRBV7-9	TRBJ1-2	CASSRETKGVTF
TRBV19	TRBJ2-1	CASSTLAAVDNEQFF
TRBV14	TRBJ2-1	CASSRGSTYNEQFF
TRBV5-1	TRBJ1-1	CASSLQTGRVGTEAFF
TRBV19	TRBJ2-5	CASRTGQQETQYF
TRBV5-1	TRBJ2-7	CASSRGQGGEEQYF
TRBV27	TRBJ1-1	CASSFRGGARSEAFF
TRBV29-1	TRBJ1-1	CSVDLTGLSEAFF
TRBV7-2	TRBJ2-2	CASSLDANTGELFF
TRBV27	TRBJ1-3	CATRSLSGNTIYF
TRBV27	TRBJ2-2	CASSFSAGGPSTGELFF
TRBV7-7	TRBJ2-1	CASSLGDVWDTEQFF
TRBV5-1	TRBJ1-2	CASRLAGGVPANYGYTF
TRBV7-3	TRBJ2-1	CASSLTRDNNEQFF
TRBV7-3	TRBJ2-3	CASSFGGLTDTQYF
TRBV7-3	TRBJ2-6	CASSRTGGLSGANVLTF